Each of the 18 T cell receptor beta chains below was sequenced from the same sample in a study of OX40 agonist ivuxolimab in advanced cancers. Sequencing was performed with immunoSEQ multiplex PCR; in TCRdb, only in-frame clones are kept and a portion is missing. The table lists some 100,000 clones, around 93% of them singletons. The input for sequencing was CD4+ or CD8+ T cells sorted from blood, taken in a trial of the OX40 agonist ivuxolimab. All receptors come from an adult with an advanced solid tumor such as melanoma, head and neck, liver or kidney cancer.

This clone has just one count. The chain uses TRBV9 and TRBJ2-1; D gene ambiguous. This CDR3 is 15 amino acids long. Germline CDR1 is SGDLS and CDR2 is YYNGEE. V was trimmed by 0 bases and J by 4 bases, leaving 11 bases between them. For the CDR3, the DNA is TGTGCCAGCAGCGTAGAGATAGCTCAGTACAATGAGCAGTTCTTC. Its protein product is CASSVEIAQYNEQFF.

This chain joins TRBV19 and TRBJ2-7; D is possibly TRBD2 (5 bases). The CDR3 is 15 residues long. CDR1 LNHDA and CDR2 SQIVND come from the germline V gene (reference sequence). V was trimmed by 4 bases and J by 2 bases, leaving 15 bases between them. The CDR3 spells CASSTSLGRAYEQYF. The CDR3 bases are TGTGCCAGTAGTACCTCGTTGGGGAGAGCCTACGAGCAGTACTTC.

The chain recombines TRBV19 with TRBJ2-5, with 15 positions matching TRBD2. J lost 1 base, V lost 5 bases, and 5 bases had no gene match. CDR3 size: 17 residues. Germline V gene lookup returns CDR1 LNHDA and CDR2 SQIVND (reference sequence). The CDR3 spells CASSAGLAGGPQETQYF. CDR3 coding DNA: TGTGCCAGTAGTGCAGGACTAGCGGGGGGGCCCCAAGAGACCCAGTACTTC.

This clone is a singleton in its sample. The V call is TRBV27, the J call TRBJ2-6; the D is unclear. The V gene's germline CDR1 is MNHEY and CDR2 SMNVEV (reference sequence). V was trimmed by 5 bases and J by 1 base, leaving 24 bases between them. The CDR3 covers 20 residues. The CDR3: CASSPYGLDPARSGANVLTF. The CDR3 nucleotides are TGTGCCAGCAGTCCCTACGGCTTGGACCCAGCAAGATCTGGGGCCAACGTCCTGACTTTC.

CDR3 bases: TGTGCCAGTAGCAGGGGACTGGGGCCTTACGAGCAGTACTTC. It is translated as CASSRGLGPYEQYF. The chain links TRBV19 to TRBJ2-7; the D gene could be TRBD1 or TRBD2 (6 bases each). From germline, CDR1 is LNHDA and CDR2 SQIVND (reference sequence). This CDR3 has 14 residues. The V end lost 6 bases, the J end lost 4 bases, and 16 bases lay between the germline ends.

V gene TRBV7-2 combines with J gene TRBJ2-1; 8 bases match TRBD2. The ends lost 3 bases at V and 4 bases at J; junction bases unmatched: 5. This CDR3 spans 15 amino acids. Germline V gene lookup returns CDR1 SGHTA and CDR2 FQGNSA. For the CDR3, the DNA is TGTGCCAGCAGCTTCAGCGGGAGCGGATACAATGAGCAGTTCTTC. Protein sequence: CASSFSGSGYNEQFF.

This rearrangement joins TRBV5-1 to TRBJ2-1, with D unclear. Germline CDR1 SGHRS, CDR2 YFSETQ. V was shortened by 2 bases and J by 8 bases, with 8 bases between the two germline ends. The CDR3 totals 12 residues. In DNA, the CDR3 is TGCGCCAGCAGCTTAAATGAAGATGAGCAGTTCTTC. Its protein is CASSLNEDEQFF.

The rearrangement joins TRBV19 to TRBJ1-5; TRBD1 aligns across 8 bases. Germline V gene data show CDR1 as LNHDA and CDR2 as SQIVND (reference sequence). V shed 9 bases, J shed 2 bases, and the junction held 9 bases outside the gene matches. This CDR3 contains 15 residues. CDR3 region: CASHIRGLGNQPQHF. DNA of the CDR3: TGTGCCAGCCACATCAGGGGGCTCGGCAATCAGCCCCAGCATTTT.

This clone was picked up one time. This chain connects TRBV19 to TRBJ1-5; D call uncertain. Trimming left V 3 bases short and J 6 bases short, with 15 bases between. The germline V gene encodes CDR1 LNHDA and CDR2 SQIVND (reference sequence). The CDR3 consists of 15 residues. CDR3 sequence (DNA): TGTGCCAGTAGTATCCGAACGGGCTCTGGTCAGCCCCAGCATTTT. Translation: CASSIRTGSGQPQHF.

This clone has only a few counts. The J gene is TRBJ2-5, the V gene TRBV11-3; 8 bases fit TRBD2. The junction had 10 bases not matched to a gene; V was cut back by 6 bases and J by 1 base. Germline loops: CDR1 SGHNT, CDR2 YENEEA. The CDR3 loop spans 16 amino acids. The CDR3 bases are TGTGCCAGCAGTCGACGAGTAGCGGGGACCCAAGAGACCCAGTACTTC. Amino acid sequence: CASSRRVAGTQETQYF.

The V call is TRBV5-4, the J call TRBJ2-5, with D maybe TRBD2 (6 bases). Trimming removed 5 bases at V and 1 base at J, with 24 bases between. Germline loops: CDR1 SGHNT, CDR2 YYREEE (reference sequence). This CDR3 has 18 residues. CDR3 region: CASSPRLGAGGFQETQYF. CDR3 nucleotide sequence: TGTGCCAGCAGTCCTAGGCTCGGGGCCGGGGGTTTCCAAGAGACCCAGTACTTC.

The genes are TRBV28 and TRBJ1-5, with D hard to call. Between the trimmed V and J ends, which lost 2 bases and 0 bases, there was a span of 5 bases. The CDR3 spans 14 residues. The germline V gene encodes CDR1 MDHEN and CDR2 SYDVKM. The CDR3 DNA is TGTGCCAGCAGTTTAACCAGTAGCAATCAGCCCCAGCATTTT. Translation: CASSLTSSNQPQHF.

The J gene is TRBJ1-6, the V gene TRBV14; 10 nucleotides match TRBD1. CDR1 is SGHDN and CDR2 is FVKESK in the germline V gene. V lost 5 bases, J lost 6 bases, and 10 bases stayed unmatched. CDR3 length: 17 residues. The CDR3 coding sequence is TGTGCCAGCAGCTACACAAGGGACAGGGGTTTTAATTCACCCCTCCACTTT. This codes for CASSYTRDRGFNSPLHF.

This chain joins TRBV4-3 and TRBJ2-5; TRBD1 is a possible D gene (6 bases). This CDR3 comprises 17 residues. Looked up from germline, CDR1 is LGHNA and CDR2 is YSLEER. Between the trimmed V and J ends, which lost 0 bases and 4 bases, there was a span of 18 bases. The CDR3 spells CASSQERDTRRIETQYF. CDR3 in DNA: TGCGCCAGCAGCCAAGAAAGGGACACCCGCCGGATAGAGACCCAGTACTTC.

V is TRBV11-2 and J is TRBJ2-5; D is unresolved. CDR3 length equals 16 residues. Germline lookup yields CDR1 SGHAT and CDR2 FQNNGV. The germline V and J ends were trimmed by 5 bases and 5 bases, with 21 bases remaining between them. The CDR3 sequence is CASSTTPSSGPETQYF. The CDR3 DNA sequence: TGTGCCAGCAGCACAACGCCTTCTAGTGGGCCTGAGACCCAGTACTTC.

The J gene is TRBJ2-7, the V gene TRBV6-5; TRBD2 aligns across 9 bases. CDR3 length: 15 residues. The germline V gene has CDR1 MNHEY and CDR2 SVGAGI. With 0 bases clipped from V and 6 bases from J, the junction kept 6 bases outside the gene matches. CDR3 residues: CASSYSSSGSGEQYF. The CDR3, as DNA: TGTGCCAGCAGTTACTCGAGTAGCGGGAGCGGCGAGCAGTACTTC.

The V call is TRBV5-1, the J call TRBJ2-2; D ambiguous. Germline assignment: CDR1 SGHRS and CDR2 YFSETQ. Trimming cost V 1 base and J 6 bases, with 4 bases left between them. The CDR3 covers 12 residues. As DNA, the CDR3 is TGCGCCAGCAGCTTGTTTGCCGGGGAGCTGTTTTTT. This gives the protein CASSLFAGELFF. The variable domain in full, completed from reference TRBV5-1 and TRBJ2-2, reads KAGVTQTPRYLIKTRGQQVTLSCSPISGHRSVSWYQQTPGQGLQFLFEYFSETQRNKGNFPGRFSGRQFSNSRSEMNVSTLELGDSALYLCASSLFAGELFFGEGSRLTVL.

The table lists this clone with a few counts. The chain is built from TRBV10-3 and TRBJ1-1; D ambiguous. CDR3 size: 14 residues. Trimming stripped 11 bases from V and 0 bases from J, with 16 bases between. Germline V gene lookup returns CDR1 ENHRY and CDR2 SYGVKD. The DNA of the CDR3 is TGTGCCTCCAGTTCGACACACCTGAACACTGAAGCTTTCTTT. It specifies CASSSTHLNTEAFF.